The 21 T cell receptor beta chains below come from one sample, sequenced in a study of regulatory T cells in long-lasting Graves disease. Time point noted: persistent/refractory GD, antithyroid drugs over 5 years with positive TRAb. Extracted RNA from PBMCs served as the source of the TCR library. Arm-PCR of CDR3 regions and iRepertoire HTBI primers were used to build TCR beta libraries. TCRdb passed the multiplex PCR reads through MiXCR, listing each CDR3 protein once. Among about 340,000 distinct CDR3 sequences listed, roughly a fifth were seen once. The sample was peripheral blood mononuclear cells (PBMCs), taken when the disease was refractory, from a patient treated with antithyroid drugs. These receptor sequences come from a female donor with Graves disease.

The chain is built from TRBV19 and TRBJ1-5; no clear D. V was cut by 3 bases and J by 3 bases, with 12 bases left in between. This CDR3 comprises 15 residues. Per the germline V gene, CDR1 is LNHDA and CDR2 is SQIVND (reference sequence). The CDR3 sequence is CASSITRFPNQPQHF. CDR3 sequence (DNA): TGTGCCAGTAGTATCACCCGCTTCCCCAATCAGCCCCAGCATTTT.

The genes are TRBV11-3 and TRBJ1-1, with a weak D call TRBD1 (6 bases). The V and J ends lost 0 bases and 0 bases respectively, with 11 bases between them. CDR1 and CDR2 (germline): SGHNT, YENEEA. This CDR3 has 16 residues. The CDR3 coding sequence is TGTGCCAGCAGCTTAGATTGGAGGGGGGTGAACACTGAAGCTTTCTTT. The encoded protein is CASSLDWRGVNTEAFF.

Ten or more counts support this clonotype. The chain carries TRBV28 and TRBJ2-7, with D unclear. The ends were cut back, 3 bases at V and 5 bases at J, with 14 bases in the middle. The CDR3 length is 14 residues. The germline V gene has CDR1 MDHEN and CDR2 SYDVKM. The CDR3 bases are TGTGCCAGCAGTTTGCTTTCCGTGGTGCACGAGCAGTACTTC. It is translated as CASSLLSVVHEQYF.

The chain uses TRBV7-2 and TRBJ1-6; tentative D call: TRBD1 (6 bases). Germline assignment: CDR1 SGHTA and CDR2 FQGNSA. The CDR3 has 15 amino acids. The ends were cut back, 7 bases at V and 8 bases at J, with 18 bases in the middle. The CDR3 DNA reads TGTGCCAGCACCCAATCGGGGCAGGGGCATTCACCCCTCCACTTT. Amino acids: CASTQSGQGHSPLHF.

CDR3 in amino acids: CATQGQLNTEAFF. The CDR3 coding sequence is TGTGCCACCCAAGGGCAATTGAACACTGAAGCTTTCTTT. This chain joins TRBV19 and TRBJ1-1; no firm D call. The V and J ends lost 10 bases and 0 bases respectively, with 12 bases between them. This CDR3 contains 13 residues. Germline-derived CDR1 and CDR2 are LNHDA and SQIVND (reference sequence).

This clonotype showed up many times. The rearrangement joins TRBV6-1 to TRBJ2-7, with 11 nucleotides matching TRBD1. Germline CDR1 MNHNS, CDR2 SASEGT. V shed 5 bases, J shed 3 bases, and the junction held 6 bases outside the gene matches. CDR3 length: 15 residues. CDR3 protein: CASSRGTGGVYEQYF. DNA for the CDR3: TGTGCCAGCAGTAGGGGGACAGGGGGGGTCTACGAGCAGTACTTC.

The sample holds many counts of this clonotype. This chain's CDR3 is CAISGGETGQGNTEAFF. Here the CDR3 DNA reads TGTGCCATCAGCGGGGGGGAAACCGGACAGGGAAACACTGAAGCTTTCTTT. The chain recombines TRBV10-3 with TRBJ1-1; 8 nucleotides match TRBD1. Germline lookup yields CDR1 ENHRY and CDR2 SYGVKD. Germline trimming cut 6 bases from V and 2 bases from J; bases unmatched to any gene: 14. This CDR3 has 17 amino acids.

To note about this clonotype: No conserved phenylalanine or tryptophan is present at the end of the CDR3, so a read error is the likely explanation. The chain has TRBV20-1 and TRBJ1-1, with D unresolved. Germline V gives CDR1 DFQATT, CDR2 SNEGSKA (reference sequence). Trimming shortened V by 2 bases and J by 6 bases, and 10 bases separated the two germline ends. The CDR3 loop spans 12 amino acids. The CDR3 spells CSARRSVAEAFL. DNA for the CDR3: TGCAGTGCTAGAAGGTCGGTGGCTGAAGCTTTCCTT.

This clonotype was detected a few times. This rearrangement joins TRBV27 to TRBJ1-2; possibly TRBD1 for D (5 bases). Germline V gene lookup returns CDR1 MNHEY and CDR2 SMNVEV (reference sequence). The V and J ends lost 6 bases and 4 bases respectively, with 12 bases between them. There are 13 residues in the CDR3. Here the CDR3 reads CASRRGTGYGYTF. DNA of the CDR3: TGTGCCAGCAGGAGGGGCACAGGCTATGGCTACACCTTC.

This clonotype was picked up many times. The chain links TRBV6-1 to TRBJ1-1; 7 nucleotides line up with TRBD1. J lost 6 bases, V lost 9 bases, and 4 bases had no gene match. CDR1 MNHNS and CDR2 SASEGT come from the germline V gene. The CDR3 is 11 residues long. For the CDR3, the DNA is TGTGCCAGTAACGGACAGGCTGAAGCTTTCTTT. As protein: CASNGQAEAFF.

The rearrangement links TRBV11-2 to TRBJ2-3; D perhaps matches TRBD1 (6 bases). V was trimmed by 1 base and J by 0 bases, leaving 14 bases between them. The CDR3 runs to 17 residues. Germline V gene sequence: CDR1 SGHAT, CDR2 FQNNGV. This CDR3 is CASSLGFDRSSTDTQYF. The DNA for the CDR3 is TGTGCCAGCAGCTTAGGTTTTGACAGGTCTAGCACAGATACGCAGTATTTT. Looking up the rest from reference TRBV11-2 and TRBJ2-3 gives the full variable domain: EAGVAQSPRYKIIEKRQSVAFWCNPISGHATLYWYQQILGQGPKLLIQFQNNGVVDDSQLPKDRFSAERLKGVDSTLKIQPAKLEDSAVYLCASSLGFDRSSTDTQYFGPGTRLTVL.

In this sample, this clonotype turned up a few times. The rearrangement joins TRBV19 to TRBJ1-5; D perhaps matches TRBD1 (6 bases). This CDR3 contains 13 residues. Germline CDR1 and CDR2: LNHDA and SQIVND (reference sequence). V was cut by 5 bases and J by 5 bases, with 10 bases left in between. CDR3 sequence (DNA): TGTGCCAGTAGTTACAGGGAGGATCAGCCCCAGCATTTT. Translation: CASSYREDQPQHF.

The rearrangement joins TRBV28 to TRBJ2-7; TRBD1 agrees at 10 bases. The CDR3 sequence is 16 residues long. V gave up 5 bases and J gave up 6 bases; unmatched junction bases: 13. The germline V gene has CDR1 MDHEN and CDR2 SYDVKM. This CDR3 is CASSLLPGQGSSEQYF. DNA for the CDR3: TGTGCCAGCAGTCTTTTACCGGGACAGGGGTCGTCCGAGCAGTACTTC.

This clonotype was counted at least ten times. This sequence joins TRBV2 and TRBJ1-2; 12 nucleotides line up with TRBD1. The V segment lost 8 bases and the J segment 4 bases; nucleotides outside the gene matches: 11. The germline CDR1 and CDR2 sequences are SNHLY and FYNNEI. The CDR3 is 16 residues long. The CDR3 nucleotides read TGTGCCAGCGAACCGGGACAGGGGGCGTTTGGCTATGGCTACACCTTC. Translating it yields CASEPGQGAFGYGYTF.

This rearrangement joins TRBV30 to TRBJ1-5; 11 positions match TRBD1. The V segment lost 2 bases and the J segment 7 bases; nucleotides outside the gene matches: 4. This CDR3 contains 14 residues. The V gene's germline CDR1 is GTSNPN and CDR2 SVGIG (reference sequence). DNA of the CDR3: TGTGCCTGGAGTACCGGGACAGGGGGACAGCCCCAGCATTTT. Translated, it gives CAWSTGTGGQPQHF. Based on the CDR3 plus reference TRBV30 and TRBJ1-5, the full variable domain is SQTIHQWPATLVQPVGSPLSLECTVEGTSNPNLYWYRQAAGRGLQLLFYSVGIGQISSEVPQNLSASRPQDRQFILSSKKLLLSDSGFYLCAWSTGTGGQPQHFGDGTRLSIL.

Regarding this clonotype: Given a much more abundant clone one base away, this may be a read error. V is TRBV12-3 or TRBV12-4 and J is TRBJ1-6; perhaps TRBD1 as D (5 bases). The J call may not be correct, given that the DNA end is closer to TRBJ1-1. CDR3 length: 15 residues. The CDR3 here is CASTPALAGSTEAFF. The DNA of the CDR3 is TGTGCCAGCACCCCCGCACTGGCAGGGAGCACTGAAGCTTTCTTT.

This clonotype has at least ten counts. The chain joins TRBV3-1 to TRBJ1-2; TRBD1 agrees at 8 bases. The CDR3 has 14 amino acids. J was trimmed by 7 bases and V by 3 bases; bases with no gene match: 7. The germline V gene has CDR1 LGHDT and CDR2 YNNKEL (reference sequence). For the CDR3, the DNA is TGTGCCAGCAGCCAGGGACAGGCTAGTCGTGGCTACACCTTC. Protein sequence: CASSQGQASRGYTF.

This clonotype was observed many times. V is TRBV6-2 or TRBV6-3 and J is TRBJ2-2; TRBD1 aligns across 9 bases. The CDR3 sequence is 15 residues long. Looked up from germline, CDR1 is MNHEY and CDR2 is SVGEGT. V was clipped by 4 bases and J by 5 bases; unmatched bases: 5. CDR3 protein: CASSSGTGRTGELFF. The CDR3 bases are TGTGCCAGCAGTTCCGGGACAGGGAGGACCGGGGAGCTGTTTTTT.

J is TRBJ2-2 and V is TRBV7-3; 14 nucleotides line up with TRBD2. Germline V lookup: CDR1 SGHTA, CDR2 FQGTGA. The V segment lost 6 bases and the J segment 5 bases; nucleotides outside the gene matches: 8. The CDR3 length is 17 residues. Here the CDR3 reads CASSRGTSGSRTGELFF. The CDR3 DNA reads TGTGCCAGCAGTAGGGGGACTAGCGGGAGTCGAACCGGGGAGCTGTTTTTT.

This clonotype occurred many times. The V and J genes are TRBV12-3 or TRBV12-4 and TRBJ1-1; D is possibly TRBD1 (5 bases). CDR3 length equals 16 residues. Deletions cut 3 bases from V and 4 bases from J, with 18 bases between. CDR3 coding DNA: TGTGCCAGCAGTTTTTTAAAGGGGCAGGGAACCACTGAAGCTTTCTTT. Protein product: CASSFLKGQGTTEAFF.

This clonotype was seen repeatedly, ten times or more. The chain uses TRBV28 and TRBJ2-5; D not resolved. There are 14 residues in the CDR3. Trimming stripped 4 bases from V and 1 base from J, with 10 bases between. Per the germline V gene, CDR1 is MDHEN and CDR2 is SYDVKM. The CDR3 loop reads CASSWQASQETQYF. The DNA for the CDR3 is TGTGCCAGCAGTTGGCAGGCATCCCAAGAGACCCAGTACTTC. The variable domain in full, with the rest retrieved from reference TRBV28 and TRBJ2-5, is DVKVTQSSRYLVKRTGEKVFLECVQDMDHENMFWYRQDPGLGLRLIYFSYDVKMKEKGDIPEGYSVSREKKERFSLILESASTNQTSMYLCASSWQASQETQYFGPGTRLLVL.